The 22 T cell receptor beta chains reported below all come from one sample, sequenced in a study of control samples from healthy donors and cancer patients. Using immunoSEQ multiplex PCR, the repertoire was profiled, and TCRdb retains in-frame clones only, with some absent. The table records tens of thousands of clones, 70% to 85% of them present only once. Sequencing input: PBMCs. All receptors come from a man aged 55 to 69 with head and neck cancer.

The chain joins TRBV7-3 to TRBJ1-2; D perhaps matches TRBD1 (6 bases). V lost 4 bases, J lost 4 bases, and 19 bases lay in between. This CDR3 has 16 residues. Germline V lookup: CDR1 SGHTA, CDR2 FQGTGA. DNA of the CDR3: TGTGCCAGCAGCTCAACCCCAGGGGCCCTATCCTATGGCTACACCTTC. Translation: CASSSTPGALSYGYTF.

The gene calls are TRBV24-1 and TRBJ2-1; 7 nucleotides line up with TRBD2. V dropped 4 bases and J dropped 8; count of bases not matched to a gene: 7. CDR1 and CDR2 from the germline V gene are KGHDR and SFDVKD. This CDR3 has 14 residues. Here the CDR3 DNA reads TGTGCCACCAGTGAAGGGACTATTTTCGATGAGCAGTTCTTC. It is translated as CATSEGTIFDEQFF.

The V gene is TRBV28, the J gene TRBJ1-6, with D unresolved. Germline assignment: CDR1 MDHEN and CDR2 SYDVKM. CDR3 length: 12 amino acids. V gave up 4 bases and J gave up 14 bases, with 12 bases separating them. CDR3 sequence reads: CASSSTRTTLHF. The CDR3 DNA reads as TGTGCCAGCAGTTCAACACGGACTACCCTCCACTTT.

V and J are TRBV5-1 and TRBJ2-7; tentatively, D is TRBD2 (5 bases). The CDR3 loop spans 14 amino acids. Trimming took 4 bases from V and 6 from J, leaving 17 bases between them. Germline loops: CDR1 SGHRS, CDR2 YFSETQ. This CDR3 reads CASSATGGSIEQYF. The CDR3 region has the DNA TGCGCCAGCAGCGCTACTGGAGGAAGTATCGAGCAGTACTTC.

This rearrangement joins TRBV10-1 to TRBJ2-7; 10 nucleotides match TRBD1. The V gene's germline CDR1 is WNHNN and CDR2 SYGVQD (reference sequence). This CDR3 contains 14 residues. Trimming took 5 bases from V and 1 from J; bases not matched to a gene: 2. The CDR3 DNA follows: TGCGCCAGCAGTAGGGACAGGGGATCCTACGAGCAGTACTTC. Translating it yields CASSRDRGSYEQYF.

CDR3 sequence reads: CASNQGGSNQPQHF. As DNA, the CDR3 is TGTGCCAGCAACCAGGGGGGATCCAATCAGCCCCAGCATTTT. This chain connects TRBV28 to TRBJ1-5; 7 bases agree with TRBD1. Losses at the gene ends were 7 bases for V and 3 bases for J; bases not matched to a gene: 6. Germline V CDR1 and CDR2: MDHEN, SYDVKM. The CDR3 has 14 residues. Based on the CDR3 plus reference TRBV28 and TRBJ1-5, the full variable domain is DVKVTQSSRYLVKRTGEKVFLECVQDMDHENMFWYRQDPGLGLRLIYFSYDVKMKEKGDIPEGYSVSREKKERFSLILESASTNQTSMYLCASNQGGSNQPQHFGDGTRLSIL.

V is TRBV7-2 and J is TRBJ2-7, with 8 positions matching TRBD2. The junction had 13 bases not matched to a gene; V was cut back by 4 bases and J by 2 bases. The CDR3 contains 17 residues. Germline assignment: CDR1 SGHTA and CDR2 FQGNSA. Written as DNA, the CDR3 is TGTGCCAGCAGCTCCAGGTCCGGGGGGGGCGGGCCCTACGAGCAGTACTTC. Translating gives CASSSRSGGGGPYEQYF.

This clone is medium-sized within its sample. This chain joins TRBV6-5 and TRBJ2-7; no reliable D call. Trimming took 7 bases from V and 6 from J, leaving 19 bases between them. This CDR3 has 14 amino acids. The V gene's germline CDR1 is MNHEY and CDR2 SVGAGI. This CDR3 is CASTSIRTPGEQYF. The CDR3 nucleotides are TGTGCCAGCACAAGCATACGAACTCCTGGCGAGCAGTACTTC.

V gene TRBV11-2 combines with J gene TRBJ2-5; D may match TRBD1 or TRBD2 (5 bases each). Per the germline V gene, CDR1 is SGHAT and CDR2 is FQNNGV. The ends were cut back, 4 bases at V and 4 bases at J, with 16 bases in the middle. The length of the CDR3 is 15 residues. The CDR3 spells CASSSNWDRRETQYF. CDR3 bases: TGTGCCAGCAGCTCGAACTGGGACCGGCGAGAGACCCAGTACTTC.

The chain links TRBV7-3 to TRBJ2-1; D is perhaps TRBD1 or TRBD2 (5 bases each). The CDR3 runs to 15 residues. V was cut by 3 bases and J by 2 bases, with 11 bases left in between. Per the germline V gene, CDR1 is SGHTA and CDR2 is FQGTGA. As DNA, the CDR3 is TGTGCCAGCAGCTTTTCCGGGGCAGCCTACAATGAGCAGTTCTTC. Its translation is CASSFSGAAYNEQFF.

This clone was found once. The chain combines TRBV9 with TRBJ2-3, with a tentative D call TRBD2 (5 bases). Germline V gene lookup returns CDR1 SGDLS and CDR2 YYNGEE. The CDR3 spans 16 residues. Trimming removed 0 bases at V and 0 bases at J, with 11 bases between. The CDR3 sequence is CASSVGPGTSTDTQYF. In nucleotides, the CDR3 is TGTGCCAGCAGCGTAGGCCCGGGAACTAGCACAGATACGCAGTATTTT.

This clone showed up just once. This chain uses TRBV6-6 with TRBJ2-5, with D perhaps TRBD1 (6 bases). V lost 5 bases and J lost 1, with 11 bases in between. The CDR3 is made up of 14 amino acids. The germline CDR1 and CDR2 sequences are MNHNY and SVGAGI (reference sequence). CDR3 region: CASSHGQPQETQYF. The CDR3 nucleotides are TGTGCCAGCAGTCACGGACAGCCCCAAGAGACCCAGTACTTC.

The chain employs TRBV6-5 and TRBJ1-5; a weak D match, TRBD1 (5 bases). Germline lookup yields CDR1 MNHEY and CDR2 SVGAGI. There are 14 residues in the CDR3. Trimming pared 5 bases from V and 5 bases from J, leaving 13 bases between. The CDR3 DNA reads TGTGCCAGCAGTAGGGGCAGGGCCGATCAGCCCCAGCATTTT. Translated, it gives CASSRGRADQPQHF.

The count of this clone is one. The J gene is TRBJ2-5, the V gene TRBV11-2, with a tentative D call TRBD1 (6 bases). The V gene's germline CDR1 is SGHAT and CDR2 FQNNGV. Trimming took 4 bases from V and 4 from J, leaving 22 bases between them. The CDR3 totals 17 residues. CDR3 in DNA: TGTGCCAGCAGCTGGGGCCCGGGTCAGGGGAGTCGAGAGACCCAGTACTTC. It translates to CASSWGPGQGSRETQYF. Full variable domain (outside the CDR3, taken from reference TRBV11-2 and TRBJ2-5): EAGVAQSPRYKIIEKRQSVAFWCNPISGHATLYWYQQILGQGPKLLIQFQNNGVVDDSQLPKDRFSAERLKGVDSTLKIQPAKLEDSAVYLCASSWGPGQGSRETQYFGPGTRLLVL.

This clone was counted a few times. The rearrangement links TRBV29-1 to TRBJ2-7; 7 bases fit TRBD1. CDR1 SQVTM and CDR2 ANQGSEA come from the germline V gene. V lost 7 bases to trimming and J lost 2 bases; unmatched junction nucleotides: 5. The CDR3 consists of 12 residues. CDR3 protein: CSAGQSTYEQYF. The CDR3 bases are TGCAGCGCGGGACAGTCCACCTACGAGCAGTACTTC.

The gene calls are TRBV5-6 and TRBJ1-2; a weak D match, TRBD1 (6 bases). Germline CDR1 and CDR2: SGHDT and YYEEEE. Trimming took off 4 bases at V and 7 bases at J, with 14 bases between the two ends. CDR3 length: 13 residues. This CDR3 is CASSLGQGSGYTF. In DNA form, the CDR3 reads TGTGCCAGCAGCCTGGGGCAGGGGAGTGGCTACACCTTC.

This clone was picked up one time. The genes are TRBV6-5 and TRBJ1-2, with a possible D match to TRBD1 (6 bases). Trimming removed 2 bases from V and 4 bases from J, with 11 bases in between. CDR3 length: 14 residues. Germline V gene lookup returns CDR1 MNHEY and CDR2 SVGAGI. CDR3: CASSYLQGIYGYTF. The DNA for the CDR3 is TGTGCCAGCAGTTACCTACAGGGTATCTATGGCTACACCTTC.

This rearrangement joins TRBV5-8 to TRBJ1-1, with 9 bases lining up with TRBD1. Germline V CDR1 and CDR2: SGHTS, YDEGEE. This CDR3 contains 20 residues. V lost 0 bases and J lost 0; bases outside the gene matches: 15. CDR3 nucleotides: TGTGCCAGCAGCTTGGCGATCGGGGGACAGGGCGGATCATTGAACACTGAAGCTTTCTTT. It encodes CASSLAIGGQGGSLNTEAFF.

This chain links TRBV5-1 with TRBJ1-5, with D unresolved. CDR3 length: 13 amino acids. Trimming left V 0 bases short and J 6 bases short, with 7 bases between. CDR1 SGHRS and CDR2 YFSETQ come from the germline V gene. The CDR3 DNA reads TGCGCCAGCAGCTTGGGCCGGGGTCAGCCCCAGCATTTT. Translating it yields CASSLGRGQPQHF.

The rearrangement joins TRBV11-2 to TRBJ2-5; the match to TRBD2 covers 12 bases. J gave up 6 bases and V 0 bases, and 5 bases lay outside the gene matches. Germline V gene lookup returns CDR1 SGHAT and CDR2 FQNNGV. This CDR3 contains 16 residues. CDR3 in amino acids: CASSLETSGSSKTQYF. The DNA of the CDR3 is TGTGCCAGCAGCTTAGAGACTAGCGGGAGTTCGAAGACCCAGTACTTC.

J is TRBJ2-2 and V is TRBV15; D might be TRBD2 (6 bases). The germline V gene has CDR1 LNHNV and CDR2 YYDKDF (reference sequence). The germline V and J ends were trimmed by 4 bases and 5 bases, with 14 bases remaining between them. The CDR3 is 15 amino acids. As DNA, the CDR3 is TGTGCCACCAGCATCGGGGGAGTGCGGACCGGGGAGCTGTTTTTT. Protein product: CATSIGGVRTGELFF.

The chain uses TRBV19 and TRBJ1-6; D is ambiguous. The CDR3 spans 16 residues. Germline V CDR1 and CDR2: LNHDA, SQIVND (reference sequence). Trimming took off 6 bases at V and 0 bases at J, with 12 bases between the two ends. The CDR3 nucleotides are TGTGCCAGTAGGACTCCCCGGAACTCCTATAATTCACCCCTCCACTTT. It is translated as CASRTPRNSYNSPLHF.